In its sample, the clone carrying this TCR beta chain was seen many times. The study based diagnoses on clinical symptoms, serum thyroxine and TRAb, thyroid ultrasound and orbital computed tomography. The data were taken from a study of T cells in Graves' hyperthyroidism and ophthalmopathy. Trimming cost V 9 bases and J 6 bases; bases outside gene matches: 3. The CDR3 is 11 residues long. Germline lookup yields CDR1 MDHEN and CDR2 SYDVKM. TCR beta CDR3 regions were amplified from RNA. The HTBI primer set drove a first-round RT-PCR of the TCR CDR3. TCRdb re-called the multiplex PCR reads through MiXCR, storing one row per CDR3 protein. In the table there are about 130,000 distinct CDR3 sequences, around 20% of which are singletons.

The J gene is TRBJ1-2, the V gene TRBV28; 8 bases agree with TRBD1. Sequenced material: blood. This receptor was obtained from a woman aged 45-59 years with Graves' hyperthyroidism that later progressed to Graves' ophthalmopathy. The CDR3 nucleotides are TGTGCCAGAAGGACAGGGCATGGCTACACCTTC. Translating it yields CARRTGHGYTF.